This T cell receptor beta chain is drawn from a study of T cell clonotyping in hematopoietic cell transplantation. Specified time point: recipient sample about 28 days before transplant, after cytoreduction. Worth noting for this clone: What it binds is not known.

Whole-study findings and limits: Few recipient clonotypes overlapped donors; over 95% were de novo at given depth. Without cell sorting, CD4 versus CD8 contributions remain unresolved. After transplant, recipient diversity fell while pathologically expanded clonotypes grew through day 180.

V was clipped by 3 bases and J by 0 bases, with 9 bases between them. The CDR3 spans 16 residues. CDR1 is SGHTA, CDR2 FQGNSA, per germline. Method: immunoSEQ multiplex PCR; TCRdb's copy keeps in-frame clones and lacks some. The table records approximately 80,000 clones, almost 97% of them present only once. The sequence came from a woman aged 45-65 years with acute myeloid leukemia. Some clones in this sample may be carry-over from other donors' samples. The rearrangement joins TRBV7-2 to TRBJ1-6; no definite D call. The material sequenced was peripheral blood mononuclear cells, taken before stem cell transplant. The CDR3 region has the DNA TGTGCCAGCAGCTTCTTACCGAGCTCCTATAATTCACCCCTCCACTTT. It is translated as CASSFLPSSYNSPLHF.